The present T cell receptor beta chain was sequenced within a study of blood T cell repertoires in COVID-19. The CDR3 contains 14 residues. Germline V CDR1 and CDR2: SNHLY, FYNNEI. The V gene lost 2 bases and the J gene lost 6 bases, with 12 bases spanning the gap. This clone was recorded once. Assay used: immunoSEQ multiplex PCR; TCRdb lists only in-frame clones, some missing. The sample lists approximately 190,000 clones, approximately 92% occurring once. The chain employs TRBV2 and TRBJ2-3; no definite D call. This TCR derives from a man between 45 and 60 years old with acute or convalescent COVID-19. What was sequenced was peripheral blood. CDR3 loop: CASSELGLGDTQYF. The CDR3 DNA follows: TGTGCCAGCAGTGAACTAGGCCTCGGGGATACGCAGTATTTT. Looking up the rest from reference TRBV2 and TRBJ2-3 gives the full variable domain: EPEVTQTPSHQVTQMGQEVILRCVPISNHLYFYWYRQILGQKVEFLVSFYNNEISEKSEIFDDQFSVERPDGSNFTLKIRSTKLEDSAMYFCASSELGLGDTQYFGPGTRLTVL.